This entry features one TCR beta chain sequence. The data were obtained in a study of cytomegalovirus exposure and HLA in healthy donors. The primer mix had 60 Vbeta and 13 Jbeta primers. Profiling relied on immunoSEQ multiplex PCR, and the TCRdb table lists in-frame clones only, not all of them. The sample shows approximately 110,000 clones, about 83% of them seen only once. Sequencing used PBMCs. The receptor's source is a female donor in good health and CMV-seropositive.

CDR3 bases: TGTGCCAGTTCGACCCAGGGTACGACCGGGGAGCTGTTTTTT. It is translated as CASSTQGTTGELFF. The rearrangement joins TRBV19 to TRBJ2-2; weak D call: TRBD1 (5 bases). The CDR3 totals 14 residues. Germline V gene data show CDR1 as LNHDA and CDR2 as SQIVND (reference sequence). V lost 8 bases to trimming and J lost 5 bases, with 15 bases between them.